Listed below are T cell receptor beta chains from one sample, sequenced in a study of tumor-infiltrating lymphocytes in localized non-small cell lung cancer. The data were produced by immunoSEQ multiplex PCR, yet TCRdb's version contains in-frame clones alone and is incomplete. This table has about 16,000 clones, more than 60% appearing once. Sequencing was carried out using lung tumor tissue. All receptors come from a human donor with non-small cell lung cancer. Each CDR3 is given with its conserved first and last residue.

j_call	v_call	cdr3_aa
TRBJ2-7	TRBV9	CASSPQETGLSEQYF
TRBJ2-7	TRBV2	CASRTLAGEQYF
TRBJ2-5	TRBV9	CASSVVAGETQYF
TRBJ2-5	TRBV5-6	CASSTGRRETQYF
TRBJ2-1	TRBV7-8	CASSETGKQFF
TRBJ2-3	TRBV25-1	CASRPTGNTQYF
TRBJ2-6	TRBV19	CARTSGRRGSGANVLTF
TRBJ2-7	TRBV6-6	CASSYSGGNSYEQYF
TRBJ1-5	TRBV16	CASSQDWGSNQPQHF
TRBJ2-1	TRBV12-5	CASGLGAGEFGNEQFF
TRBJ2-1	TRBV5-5	CASSLFGVQNEQFF
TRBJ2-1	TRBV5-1	CASSLLSGMNEQFF
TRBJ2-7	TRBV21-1	CASSKRTGNPPREQYF
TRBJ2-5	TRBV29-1	CSVNNRDGQETQYF
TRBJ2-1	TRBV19	CASSSSGTGGYNEQFF
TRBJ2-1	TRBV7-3	CASSQSGGHNEQFF
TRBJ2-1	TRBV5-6	CASSREGGTNEQFF
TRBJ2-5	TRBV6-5	CASSNRDRDETQYF
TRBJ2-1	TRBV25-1	CASSAFNEQFF
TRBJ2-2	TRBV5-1	CASSTGLAGVGTGELFF
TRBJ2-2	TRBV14	CASSQRTGSATGELFF
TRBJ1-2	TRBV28	CASSKGGYGYTF
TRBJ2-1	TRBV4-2	CASSQDTGGPNEQFF
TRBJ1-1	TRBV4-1	CASSQDRSRVLYTEAFF
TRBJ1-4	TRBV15	CATSRDSTASNEKLFF
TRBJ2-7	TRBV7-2	CASSSHVKSSGRAYEQYF
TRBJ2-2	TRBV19	CASSSGQGTNTGELFF
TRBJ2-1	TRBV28	CASSPSIGYYNEQFF
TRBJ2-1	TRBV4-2	CASSQGSVLMDEQFF
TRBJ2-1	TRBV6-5	CASSYRLARNPIEQFF
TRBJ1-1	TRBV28	CASSTDWGGAFKAFF
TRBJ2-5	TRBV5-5	CASSLGSQETQYF
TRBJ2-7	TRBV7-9	CASSLRTGTNEQYF
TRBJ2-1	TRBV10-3	CAIQAGVGNEQFF
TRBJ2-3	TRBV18	CASSPGLADYTQYF
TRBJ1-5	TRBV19	CASSQQGSQPQHF
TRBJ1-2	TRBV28	CASSLNRERGGYTF
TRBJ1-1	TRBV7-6	CASSLYPSGQGNTEAFF
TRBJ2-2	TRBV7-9	CASSLNTGELFF
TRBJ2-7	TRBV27	CASSLSTGYLSHEQYF
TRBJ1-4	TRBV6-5	CASSYHRQGGREKLFF
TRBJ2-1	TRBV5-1	CASSALAHPPLSEQFF
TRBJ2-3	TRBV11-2	CASSLLISTDTQYF
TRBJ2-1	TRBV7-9	CASSLDWAVNEQFF
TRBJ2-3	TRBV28	CASRSGRGGDTQYF
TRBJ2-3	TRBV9	CASSLRQGGDDTQYF
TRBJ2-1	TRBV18	CASSPPPGPLNEQFF
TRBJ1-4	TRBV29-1	CSVGRDGTNEKLFF
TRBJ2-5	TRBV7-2	CASSRYGTVETQYF
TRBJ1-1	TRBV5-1	CASSLGGKEDTEAFF
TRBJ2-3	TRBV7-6	CASSLDGSLDTQYF
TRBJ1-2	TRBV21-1	CASSNPPRRRDYGYTF
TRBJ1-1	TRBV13	CASSPGTGWGNTEAFF
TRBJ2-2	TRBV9	CASSVVDFGELFF